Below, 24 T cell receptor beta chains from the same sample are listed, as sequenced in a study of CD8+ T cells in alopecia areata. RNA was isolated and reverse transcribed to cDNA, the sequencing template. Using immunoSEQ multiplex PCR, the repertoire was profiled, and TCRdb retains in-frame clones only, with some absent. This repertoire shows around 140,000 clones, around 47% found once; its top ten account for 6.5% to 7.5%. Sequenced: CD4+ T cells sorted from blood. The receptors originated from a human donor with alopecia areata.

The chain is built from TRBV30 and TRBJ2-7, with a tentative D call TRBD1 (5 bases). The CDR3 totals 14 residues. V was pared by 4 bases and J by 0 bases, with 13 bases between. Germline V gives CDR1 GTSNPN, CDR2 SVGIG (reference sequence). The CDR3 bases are TGTGCCTGGACCGGCAGGGTTTACTCCTACGAGCAGTACTTC. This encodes CAWTGRVYSYEQYF.

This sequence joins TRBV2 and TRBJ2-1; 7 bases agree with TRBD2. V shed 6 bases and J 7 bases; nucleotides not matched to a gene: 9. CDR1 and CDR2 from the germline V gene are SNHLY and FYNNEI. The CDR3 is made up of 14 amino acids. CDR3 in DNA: TGTGCCAGCAGCAGGACTAGATCGGGGAATGAGCAGTTCTTC. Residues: CASSRTRSGNEQFF.

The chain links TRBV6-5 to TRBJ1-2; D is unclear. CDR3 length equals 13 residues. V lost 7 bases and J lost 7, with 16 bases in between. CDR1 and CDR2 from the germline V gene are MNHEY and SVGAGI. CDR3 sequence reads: CASTPDLGGGYTF. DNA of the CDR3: TGTGCCAGCACTCCCGACCTCGGTGGTGGCTACACCTTC.

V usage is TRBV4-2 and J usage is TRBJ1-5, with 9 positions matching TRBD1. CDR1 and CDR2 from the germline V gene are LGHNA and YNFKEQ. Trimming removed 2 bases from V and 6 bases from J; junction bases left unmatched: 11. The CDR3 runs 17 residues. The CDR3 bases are TGTGCCAGCAGCCAACTGGGACAGGGTTGGGGGGGTCAGCCCCAGCATTTT. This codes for CASSQLGQGWGGQPQHF.

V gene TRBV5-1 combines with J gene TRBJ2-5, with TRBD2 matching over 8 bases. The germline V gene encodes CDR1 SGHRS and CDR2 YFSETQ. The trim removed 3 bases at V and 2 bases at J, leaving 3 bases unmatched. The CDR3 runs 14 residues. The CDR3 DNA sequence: TGCGCCAGCAGCTGGGGACTAGGGCAAGAGACCCAGTACTTC. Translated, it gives CASSWGLGQETQYF.

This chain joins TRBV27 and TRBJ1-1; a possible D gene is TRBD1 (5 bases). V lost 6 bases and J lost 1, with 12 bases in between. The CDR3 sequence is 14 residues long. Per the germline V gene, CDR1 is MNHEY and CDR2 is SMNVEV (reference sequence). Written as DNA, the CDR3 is TGTGCCAGCAGAGAGGGACGGGGGAACACTGAAGCTTTCTTT. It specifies CASREGRGNTEAFF.

CDR3 nucleotides: TGTGCCAGCAGCTTGGGCCCTGATAGCGCCTCGAACACCGGGGAGCTGTTTTTT. Translating it yields CASSLGPDSASNTGELFF. This chain links TRBV7-3 with TRBJ2-2; tentative D call: TRBD2 (5 bases). Germline-derived CDR1 and CDR2 are SGHTA and FQGTGA. The V end was cut by 3 bases, the J end by 0 bases, with 17 bases between. The CDR3 contains 18 residues.

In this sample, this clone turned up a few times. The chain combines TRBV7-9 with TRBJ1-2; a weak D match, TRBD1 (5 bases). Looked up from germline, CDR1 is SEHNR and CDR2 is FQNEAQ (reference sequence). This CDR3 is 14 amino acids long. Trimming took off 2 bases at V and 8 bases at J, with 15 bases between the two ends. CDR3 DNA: TGTGCCAGCAGCTTATTCCGCGATTGGGGGGGCTACACCTTC. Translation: CASSLFRDWGGYTF.

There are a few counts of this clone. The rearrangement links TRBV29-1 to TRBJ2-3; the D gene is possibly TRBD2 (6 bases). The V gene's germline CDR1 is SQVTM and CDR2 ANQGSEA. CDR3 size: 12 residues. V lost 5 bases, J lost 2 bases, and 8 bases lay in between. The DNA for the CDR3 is TGCAGCGTTCGGACTACCACAGATACGCAGTATTTT. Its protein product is CSVRTTTDTQYF.

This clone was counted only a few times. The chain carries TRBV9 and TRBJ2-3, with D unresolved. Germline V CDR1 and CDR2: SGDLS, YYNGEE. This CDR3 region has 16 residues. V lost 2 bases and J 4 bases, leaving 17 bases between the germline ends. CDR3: CASSVGVVSEPDTQYF. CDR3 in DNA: TGTGCCAGCAGCGTTGGAGTCGTTTCTGAGCCAGATACGCAGTATTTT. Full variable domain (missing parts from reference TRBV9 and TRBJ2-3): DSGVTQTPKHLITATGQRVTLRCSPRSGDLSVYWYQQSLDQGLQFLIQYYNGEERAKGNILERFSAQQFPDLHSELNLSSLELGDSALYFCASSVGVVSEPDTQYFGPGTRLTVL.

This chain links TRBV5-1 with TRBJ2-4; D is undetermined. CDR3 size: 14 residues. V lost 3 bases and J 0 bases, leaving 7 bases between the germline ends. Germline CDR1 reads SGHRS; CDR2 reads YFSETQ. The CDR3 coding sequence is TGCGCCAGCAGCTCCGCTATAGCCAAAAACATTCAGTACTTC. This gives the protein CASSSAIAKNIQYF.

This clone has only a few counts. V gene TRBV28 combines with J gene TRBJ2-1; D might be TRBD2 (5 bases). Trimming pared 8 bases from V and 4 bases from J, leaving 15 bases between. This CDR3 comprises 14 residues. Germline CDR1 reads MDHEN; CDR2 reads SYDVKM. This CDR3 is CASGLGASYNEQFF. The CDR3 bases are TGTGCCAGCGGTCTGGGAGCGTCATACAATGAGCAGTTCTTC.

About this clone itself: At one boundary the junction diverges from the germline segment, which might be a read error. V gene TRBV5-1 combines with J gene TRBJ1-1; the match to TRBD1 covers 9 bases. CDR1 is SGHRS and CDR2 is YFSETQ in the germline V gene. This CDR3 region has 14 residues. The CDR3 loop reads CASSLEGAGQGPTF. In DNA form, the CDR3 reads TGCGCCAGCAGCTTGGAGGGTGCGGGACAGGGCCCTACCTTT.

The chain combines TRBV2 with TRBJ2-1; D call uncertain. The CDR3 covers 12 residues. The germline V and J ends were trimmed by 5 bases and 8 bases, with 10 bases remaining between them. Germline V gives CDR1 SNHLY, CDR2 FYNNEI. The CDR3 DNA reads TGTGCCAGCAGTCGGTCTGTGGATGAGCAGTTCTTC. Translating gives CASSRSVDEQFF.

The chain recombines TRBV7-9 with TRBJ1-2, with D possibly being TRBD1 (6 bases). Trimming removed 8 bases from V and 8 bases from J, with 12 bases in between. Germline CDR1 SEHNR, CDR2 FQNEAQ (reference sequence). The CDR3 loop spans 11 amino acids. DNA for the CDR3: TGTGCCAGCGACCCCGGACAGGGCTACACCTTC. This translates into CASDPGQGYTF.

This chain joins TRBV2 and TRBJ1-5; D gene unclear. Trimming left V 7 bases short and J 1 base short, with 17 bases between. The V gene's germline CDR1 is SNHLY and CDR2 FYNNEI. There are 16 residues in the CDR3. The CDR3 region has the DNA TGTGCCAGCACGGCCGGGAAGGGATTGAGCAATCAGCCCCAGCATTTT. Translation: CASTAGKGLSNQPQHF.

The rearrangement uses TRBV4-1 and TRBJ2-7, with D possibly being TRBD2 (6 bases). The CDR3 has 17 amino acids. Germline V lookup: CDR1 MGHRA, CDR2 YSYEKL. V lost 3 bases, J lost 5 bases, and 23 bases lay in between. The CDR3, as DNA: TGCGCCAGCAGCCACGAATTCCGGGGGATTTTTATGGACGAGCAGTACTTC. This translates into CASSHEFRGIFMDEQYF.

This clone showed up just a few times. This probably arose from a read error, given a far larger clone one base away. CDR3 bases: TGTGCCAGCAGCCAAGTCCTGAGCGGGAGGCCCAATGAGCAGTTCTTC. Translated: CASSQVLSGRPNEQFF. The chain joins TRBV4-2 to TRBJ2-1, with TRBD2 matching over 9 bases. The CDR3 is 16 amino acids. V gave up 1 base and J gave up 6 bases; unmatched junction bases: 7. CDR1 LGHNA and CDR2 YNFKEQ come from the germline V gene.

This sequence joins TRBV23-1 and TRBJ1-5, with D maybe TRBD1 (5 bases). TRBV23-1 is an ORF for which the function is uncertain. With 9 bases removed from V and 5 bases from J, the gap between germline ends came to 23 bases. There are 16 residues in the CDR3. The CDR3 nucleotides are TGCGCCAGGAAGAAAGAAGGGACGGCCCGTGATCAGCCCCAGCATTTT. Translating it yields CARKKEGTARDQPQHF.

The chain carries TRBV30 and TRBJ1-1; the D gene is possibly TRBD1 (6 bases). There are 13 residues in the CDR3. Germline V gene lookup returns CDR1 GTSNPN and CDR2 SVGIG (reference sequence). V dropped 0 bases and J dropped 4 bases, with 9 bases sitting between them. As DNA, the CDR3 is TGTGCCTGGAGTGTACAGGGAAGCACTGAAGCTTTCTTT. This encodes CAWSVQGSTEAFF.

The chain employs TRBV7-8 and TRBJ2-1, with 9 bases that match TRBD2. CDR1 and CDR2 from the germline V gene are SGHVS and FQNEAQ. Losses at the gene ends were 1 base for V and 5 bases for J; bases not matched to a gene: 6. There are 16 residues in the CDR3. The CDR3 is CASSLVLAGSHNEQFF. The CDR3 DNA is TGTGCCAGCAGCTTAGTCCTAGCGGGATCCCACAATGAGCAGTTCTTC. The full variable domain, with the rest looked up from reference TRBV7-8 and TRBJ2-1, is GAGVSQSPRYKVAKRGQDVALRCDPISGHVSLFWYQQALGQGPEFLTYFQNEAQLDKSGLPSDRFFAERPEGSVSTLKIQRTQQEDSAVYLCASSLVLAGSHNEQFFGPGTRLTVL.

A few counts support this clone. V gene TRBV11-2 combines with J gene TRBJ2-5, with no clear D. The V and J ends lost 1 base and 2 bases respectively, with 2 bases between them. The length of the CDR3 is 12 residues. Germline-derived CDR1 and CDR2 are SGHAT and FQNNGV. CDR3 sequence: CASSLVQETQYF. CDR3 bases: TGTGCCAGCAGCTTAGTACAAGAGACCCAGTACTTC.

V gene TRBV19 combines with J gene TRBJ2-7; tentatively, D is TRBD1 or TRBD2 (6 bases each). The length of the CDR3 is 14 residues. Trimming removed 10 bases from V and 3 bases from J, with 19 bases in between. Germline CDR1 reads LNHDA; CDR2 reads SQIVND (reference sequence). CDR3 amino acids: CATQPRGGFYEQYF. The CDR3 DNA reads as TGTGCCACCCAACCTCGAGGGGGGTTCTACGAGCAGTACTTC.

CDR3 sequence: CASRGHTEAFF. The CDR3 bases are TGTGCCAGTCGGGGCCACACTGAAGCTTTCTTT. The J gene is TRBJ1-1, the V gene TRBV6-5; tentative D call: TRBD1 (5 bases). The CDR3 extends over 11 amino acids. Trimming shortened V by 9 bases and J by 3 bases, and 8 bases separated the two germline ends. CDR1 MNHEY and CDR2 SVGAGI come from the germline V gene.